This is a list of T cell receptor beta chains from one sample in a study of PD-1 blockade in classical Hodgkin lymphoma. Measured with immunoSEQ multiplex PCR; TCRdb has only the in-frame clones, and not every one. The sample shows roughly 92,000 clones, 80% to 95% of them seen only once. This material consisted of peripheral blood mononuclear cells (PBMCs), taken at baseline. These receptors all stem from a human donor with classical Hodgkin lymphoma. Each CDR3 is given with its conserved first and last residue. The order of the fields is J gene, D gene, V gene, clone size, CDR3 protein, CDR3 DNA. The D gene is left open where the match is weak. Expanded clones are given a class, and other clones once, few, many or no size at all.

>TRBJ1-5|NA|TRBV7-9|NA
CASSFQGDQPQHF
TGTGCCAGCAGCTTTCAGGGCGATCAGCCCCAGCATTTT
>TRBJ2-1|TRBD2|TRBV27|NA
CASSLSRWGLAGNNEQFF
TGTGCCAGCAGTTTATCGAGGTGGGGACTAGCGGGAAACAATGAGCAGTTCTTC
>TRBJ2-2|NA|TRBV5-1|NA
CASSRTVRGTGELFF
TGCGCCAGCAGCCGAACCGTGCGTGGCACCGGGGAGCTGTTTTTT
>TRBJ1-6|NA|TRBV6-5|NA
CASSFSRVNSPLHF
TGTGCCAGCAGTTTTTCCAGGGTGAATTCACCCCTCCACTTT
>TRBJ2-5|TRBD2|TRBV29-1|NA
CSVGLAGVGETQYF
TGCAGCGTAGGACTAGCGGGAGTAGGAGAGACCCAGTACTTC
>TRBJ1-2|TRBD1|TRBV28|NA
CASRAGGGNYGYTF
TGTGCCAGCAGAGCAGGGGGGGGAAACTATGGCTACACCTTC
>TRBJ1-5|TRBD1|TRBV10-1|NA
CASSATGQGRNQPQHF
TGCGCCAGCAGCGCTACCGGACAGGGCAGAAATCAGCCCCAGCATTTT
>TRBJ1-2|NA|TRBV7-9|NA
CASSRLPGTYGYTF
TGTGCCAGCAGCCGCTTACCAGGGACATATGGCTACACCTTC
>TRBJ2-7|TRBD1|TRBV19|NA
CASSIGTGGFYEQYF
TGTGCCAGTAGTATAGGGACAGGGGGCTTCTACGAGCAGTACTTC
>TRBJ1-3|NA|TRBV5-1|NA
CASSLTAVSGNTIYF
TGCGCCAGCAGCTTGACGGCAGTCTCTGGAAACACCATATATTTT
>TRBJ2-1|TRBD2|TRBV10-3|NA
CAISPGTSGYNEQFF
TGTGCCATCAGCCCCGGGACTAGCGGATACAATGAGCAGTTCTTC
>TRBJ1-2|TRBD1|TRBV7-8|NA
CASSLEAGGNYGYTF
TGTGCCAGCAGCTTAGAGGCAGGGGGGAACTATGGCTACACCTTC
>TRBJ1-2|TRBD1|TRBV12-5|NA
CASGTELGTGGNNYGYTF
TGTGCTAGTGGGACTGAACTTGGGACAGGGGGCAATAACTATGGCTACACCTTC
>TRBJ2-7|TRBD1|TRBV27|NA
CASSLAQGVREQYF
TGTGCCAGCAGTTTAGCCCAGGGGGTGCGCGAGCAGTACTTC
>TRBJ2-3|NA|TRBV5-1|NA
CASKALTVTDTQYF
TGCGCCAGCAAGGCTCTGACGGTAACAGATACGCAGTATTTT
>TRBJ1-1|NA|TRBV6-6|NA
CASSSRAGTEAFF
TGTGCCAGCAGCTCACGGGCGGGAACTGAAGCTTTCTTT
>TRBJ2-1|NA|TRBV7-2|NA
CASSPPGQNNEQFF
TGTGCCAGCAGCCCTCCGGGACAAAACAATGAGCAGTTCTTC
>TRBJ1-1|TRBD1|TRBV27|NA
CASSFQRTGSTEAFF
TGTGCCAGCAGTTTTCAAAGGACAGGGTCCACTGAAGCTTTCTTT
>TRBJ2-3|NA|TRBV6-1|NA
CASTRSPATDTQYF
TGTGCCAGCACGCGTTCCCCGGCGACAGATACGCAGTATTTT
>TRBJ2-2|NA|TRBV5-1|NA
CASRVSGANTGELFF
TGCGCCAGCAGAGTCAGCGGAGCGAACACCGGGGAGCTGTTTTTT
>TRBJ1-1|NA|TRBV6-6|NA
CASSYSRENTEAFF
TGTGCCAGCAGTTACTCAAGGGAGAACACTGAAGCTTTCTTT
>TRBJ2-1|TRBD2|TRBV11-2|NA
CASSLLAGVNEQFF
TGTGCCAGCAGCTTGCTAGCGGGGGTCAATGAGCAGTTCTTC
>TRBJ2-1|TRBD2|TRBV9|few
CASSTQVAGGPIGEQFF
TGTGCCAGCAGCACCCAGGTAGCGGGAGGGCCTATCGGCGAGCAGTTCTTC
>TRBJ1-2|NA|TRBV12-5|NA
CASGLVVGSTNYGYTF
TGTGCTAGTGGTTTGGTTGTCGGCAGTACTAACTATGGCTACACCTTC
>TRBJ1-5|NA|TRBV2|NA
CASSSGTGQNQPQHF
TGTGCCAGCTCATCCGGCACAGGACAAAATCAGCCCCAGCATTTT
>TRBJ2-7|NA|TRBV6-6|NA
CASSYELLTTYEQYF
TGTGCCAGCAGTTACGAACTCCTTACAACCTACGAGCAGTACTTC
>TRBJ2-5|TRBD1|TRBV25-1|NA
CASRTDRGQNPGETQYF
TGTGCCAGCAGGACCGACAGGGGTCAAAACCCTGGGGAGACCCAGTACTTC
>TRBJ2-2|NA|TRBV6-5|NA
CASSYWGDNTGELFF
TGTGCCAGCAGTTACTGGGGCGATAACACCGGGGAGCTGTTTTTT
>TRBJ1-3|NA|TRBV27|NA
CASSSPGSPSGNTIYF
TGTGCCAGCAGTTCTCCGGGGAGTCCTTCTGGAAACACCATATATTTT
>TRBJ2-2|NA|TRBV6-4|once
CASSDSINNAGAFANTGELFF
TGTGCCAGCAGTGACTCGATCAATAACGCAGGGGCGTTCGCGAACACCGGGGAGCTGTTTTTT
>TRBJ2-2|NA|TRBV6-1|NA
CASRDQANTGELFF
TGTGCCAGCAGAGATCAGGCGAACACCGGGGAGCTGTTTTTT
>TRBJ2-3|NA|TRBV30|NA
CAWGSDGGLSTDTQYF
TGTGCCTGGGGATCAGACGGCGGGCTTAGCACAGATACGCAGTATTTT
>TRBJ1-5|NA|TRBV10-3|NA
CAISPGQGVFEPQHF
TGTGCCATCAGCCCGGGCCAGGGTGTATTTGAGCCCCAGCATTTT
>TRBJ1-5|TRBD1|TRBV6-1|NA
CASRTGPNQPQHF
TGTGCCAGCCGGACAGGGCCCAATCAGCCCCAGCATTTT
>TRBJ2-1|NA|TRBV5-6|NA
CASSPPLPQRDFYNEQFF
TGTGCCAGCAGCCCCCCTTTGCCACAACGGGATTTCTACAATGAGCAGTTCTTC
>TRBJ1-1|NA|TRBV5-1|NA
CASSLGGNTEAFF
TGCGCCAGCAGTCTCGGGGGGAACACTGAAGCTTTCTTT
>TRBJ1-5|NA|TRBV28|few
CASSSGDQPQHF
TGTGCCAGCAGTTCGGGGGATCAGCCCCAGCATTTT
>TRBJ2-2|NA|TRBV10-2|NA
CASSDTGGVGGELFF
TGCGCCAGCAGTGACACAGGAGGAGTTGGAGGGGAGCTGTTTTTT
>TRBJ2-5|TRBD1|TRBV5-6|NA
CASSPDRGLLFQETQYF
TGTGCCAGCAGCCCCGACAGGGGGCTCCTCTTCCAAGAGACCCAGTACTTC
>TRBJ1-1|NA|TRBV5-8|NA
CASRLTRRAVENTEAFF
TGTGCCAGCAGGTTGACGAGGAGGGCGGTGGAGAACACTGAAGCTTTCTTT
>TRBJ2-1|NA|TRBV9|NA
CASSVGILAFSSYNEQFF
TGTGCCAGCAGCGTAGGTATATTAGCGTTTAGCTCCTACAATGAGCAGTTCTTC
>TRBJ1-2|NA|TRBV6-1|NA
CASSVEPGPVDYGYTF
TGTGCCAGCAGTGTCGAGCCCGGCCCGGTGGACTATGGCTACACCTTC
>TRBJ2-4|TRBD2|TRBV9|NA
CASSVGTSGAKNIQYF
TGTGCCAGCAGCGTAGGGACTAGCGGAGCCAAAAACATTCAGTACTTC
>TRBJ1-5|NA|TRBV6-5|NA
CASSPWPNQPQHF
TGTGCCAGCAGCCCCTGGCCCAATCAGCCCCAGCATTTT
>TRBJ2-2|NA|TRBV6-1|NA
CASSDHLASVSGELFF
TGTGCCAGCAGTGATCATCTGGCGAGCGTCTCCGGGGAGCTGTTTTTT
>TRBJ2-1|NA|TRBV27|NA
CASSPPGNEQFF
TGTGCCAGCAGTCCCCCGGGCAATGAGCAGTTCTTC
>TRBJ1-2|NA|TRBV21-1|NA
CASSKMGRTYYGYTF
TGTGCCAGCAGCAAGATGGGACGGACCTACTATGGCTACACCTTC
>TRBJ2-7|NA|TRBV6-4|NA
CATYGRTASYEQYF
TGTGCCACCTACGGAAGGACAGCCTCCTACGAGCAGTACTTC
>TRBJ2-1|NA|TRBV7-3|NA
CASSPDSYNEQFF
TGTGCCAGCAGCCCCGACAGTTACAATGAGCAGTTCTTC